The 19 T cell receptor beta chains given below trace back to one sample, sequenced in a study of blood T cell repertoires in COVID-19. Using immunoSEQ multiplex PCR, the repertoire was profiled, and TCRdb retains in-frame clones only, with some absent. The sample includes 150,000 or so clones, roughly 82% of them seen just once. Sequenced: peripheral blood. The receptors come from a human donor with acute or convalescent COVID-19. The donor label of this sample is uncertain.

With regard to this clone: Germline and junction disagree at one end, which may indicate a read error. For the CDR3, the DNA is TGTGCCAGCAGCCCGGGGACAGGGAGCCCATTCTTC. It yields the protein CASSPGTGSPFF. V usage is TRBV5-6 and J usage is TRBJ2-7; TRBD1 aligns across 9 bases. CDR3 size: 12 residues. The germline V gene encodes CDR1 SGHDT and CDR2 YYEEEE.

The chain combines TRBV9 with TRBJ2-2; TRBD1 is a possible D gene (6 bases). The CDR3 spans 17 residues. Germline V gene sequence: CDR1 SGDLS, CDR2 YYNGEE. The V gene lost 3 bases and the J gene lost 0 bases, with 15 bases spanning the gap. CDR3 sequence reads: CASSASWGPSNTGELFF. The CDR3 nucleotides are TGTGCCAGCAGCGCATCGTGGGGGCCTTCGAACACCGGGGAGCTGTTTTTT.

V and J are TRBV18 and TRBJ1-4; no firm D call. Trimming stripped 3 bases from V and 0 bases from J, with 14 bases between. Germline loops: CDR1 KGHSH, CDR2 LQKENI. CDR3 size: 17 residues. The CDR3 is CASSPERKFATNEKLFF. The CDR3 nucleotides read TGTGCCAGCTCACCGGAGCGGAAATTTGCAACTAATGAAAAACTGTTTTTT.

V is TRBV19 and J is TRBJ1-5, with TRBD1 as a possible D gene (6 bases). Between the trimmed V and J ends, which lost 5 bases and 0 bases, there was a span of 17 bases. CDR3 size: 17 residues. The V gene's germline CDR1 is LNHDA and CDR2 SQIVND (reference sequence). Here the CDR3 DNA reads TGTGCCAGTAGTGGCGGACAGCCCGGGAATAGCAATCAGCCCCAGCATTTT. Translating it yields CASSGGQPGNSNQPQHF.

The chain couples TRBV7-2 to TRBJ1-2; 9 bases agree with TRBD1. The CDR3 spans 16 residues. Germline CDR1 SGHTA, CDR2 FQGNSA. With 2 bases clipped from V and 0 bases from J, the junction kept 4 bases outside the gene matches. CDR3 sequence (DNA): TGTGCCAGCAGCTTAAGCACAGGGGGCGCTAACTATGGCTACACCTTC. As protein: CASSLSTGGANYGYTF. The full variable domain, rest sourced from reference TRBV7-2 and TRBJ1-2, is GAGVSQSPSNKVTEKGKDVELRCDPISGHTALYWYRQSLGQGLEFLIYFQGNSAPDKSGLPSDRFSAERTGGSVSTLTIQRTQQEDSAVYLCASSLSTGGANYGYTFGSGTRLTVV.

The chain combines TRBV6-5 with TRBJ2-1; 9 bases are a match to TRBD1. The germline V gene has CDR1 MNHEY and CDR2 SVGAGI. J lost 15 bases, V lost 6 bases, and 12 bases had no gene match. The CDR3 loop spans 13 amino acids. CDR3 sequence (DNA): TGTGCCAGCAGCTCACCGGGACAGGGCCTCCGGTTCTTC. Its protein product is CASSSPGQGLRFF.

The chain has TRBV25-1 and TRBJ2-1; 11 bases agree with TRBD2. Germline V gene data show CDR1 as MGHDK and CDR2 as SYGVNS. The length of the CDR3 is 18 residues. V trimming: 4 bases; J trimming: 1 base; junction bases outside the gene matches: 9. The CDR3 loop is CASSGIAGGRRSYNEQFF. For the CDR3, the DNA is TGTGCCAGCAGTGGAATAGCGGGGGGGCGACGATCCTACAATGAGCAGTTCTTC.

The CDR3 is CASSRPGQGRTEAFF. In nucleotides, the CDR3 is TGTGCCAGCAGCCGGCCGGGACAGGGGAGGACTGAAGCTTTCTTT. The genes are TRBV3-1 (or the pseudogene TRBV3-2) and TRBJ1-1, with TRBD1 identical over 10 bases. This CDR3 is 15 amino acids long. Germline loops: CDR1 LGHDT, CDR2 YNNKEL (reference sequence). The V gene end was trimmed by 4 bases and the J gene end by 5 bases; junction bases not matched to a gene: 7.

This sequence joins TRBV18 and TRBJ2-2; D uncertain. Trimming removed 3 bases from V and 6 bases from J, with 8 bases in between. In germline, CDR1 is KGHSH, CDR2 LQKENI. The CDR3 is 13 amino acids. CDR3 region: CASSPSVSGELFF. The CDR3 DNA is TGTGCCAGCTCACCCTCAGTCTCCGGGGAGCTGTTTTTT.

The DNA for the CDR3 is TGTGCCAGCAGGGATACAGGGGCGCGGGCTGAAGCTTTCTTT. This sequence encodes CASRDTGARAEAFF. The V and J genes are TRBV2 and TRBJ1-1, with 7 bases identical to TRBD1. J gave up 6 bases and V 6 bases, and 10 bases lay outside the gene matches. CDR1 SNHLY and CDR2 FYNNEI come from the germline V gene. The CDR3 has 14 residues. Full variable domain (missing parts from reference TRBV2 and TRBJ1-1): EPEVTQTPSHQVTQMGQEVILRCVPISNHLYFYWYRQILGQKVEFLVSFYNNEISEKSEIFDDQFSVERPDGSNFTLKIRSTKLEDSAMYFCASRDTGARAEAFFGQGTRLTVV.

Here the CDR3 DNA reads TGCGCCAGCAGCCTTTTATCTCGACAGGCTGAAGCTTTCTTT. Its protein product is CASSLLSRQAEAFF. This chain joins TRBV4-1 and TRBJ1-1; TRBD1 is a possible D gene (6 bases). Trimming left V 4 bases short and J 6 bases short, with 15 bases between. Germline CDR1 and CDR2: MGHRA and YSYEKL. The CDR3 sequence is 14 residues long.

The V and J genes are TRBV7-9 and TRBJ1-1; D possibly corresponds to TRBD1 (5 bases). There are 14 residues in the CDR3. Between the trimmed V and J ends, which lost 5 bases and 0 bases, there was a span of 10 bases. The germline gives CDR1 SEHNR, CDR2 FQNEAQ (reference sequence). The chain's CDR3 is CASSKTDMNTEAFF. The DNA for the CDR3 is TGTGCCAGCAGCAAGACGGACATGAACACTGAAGCTTTCTTT. Drawing the rest from reference TRBV7-9 and TRBJ1-1, the complete variable domain is DTGVSQNPRHKITKRGQNVTFRCDPISEHNRLYWYRQTLGQGPEFLTYFQNEAQLEKSRLLSDRFSAERPKGSFSTLEIQRTEQGDSAMYLCASSKTDMNTEAFFGQGTRLTVV.

The J gene is TRBJ2-3, the V gene TRBV5-1, with D possibly matching TRBD1 (7 bases). V was pared by 1 base and J by 4 bases, with 10 bases between. Germline lookup yields CDR1 SGHRS and CDR2 YFSETQ. The CDR3 totals 14 residues. As DNA, the CDR3 is TGCGCCAGCAGCTTGCAGGGGGGACCAGATACGCAGTATTTT. It specifies CASSLQGGPDTQYF.

The CDR3 DNA follows: TGTGCCAGTATCCAAGGGGGTCAGACGAACACCGGGGAGCTGTTTTTT. The encoded protein is CASIQGGQTNTGELFF. The chain uses TRBV19 and TRBJ2-2; D possibly corresponds to TRBD1 (6 bases). This CDR3 spans 16 amino acids. V was clipped by 7 bases and J by 0 bases, with 15 bases between them. The V gene's germline CDR1 is LNHDA and CDR2 SQIVND (reference sequence).

This clone was counted a single time. The V gene is TRBV5-6, the J gene TRBJ1-2; 8 bases align to TRBD1. Looked up from germline, CDR1 is SGHDT and CDR2 is YYEEEE. V shed 3 bases, J shed 6 bases, and the junction held 10 bases outside the gene matches. The CDR3 runs to 15 residues. This chain's CDR3 is CASSSLRGLSNGYTF. The CDR3 DNA reads as TGTGCCAGCAGCTCACTCAGGGGGCTTTCGAATGGCTACACCTTC.

CDR3 residues: CASSLNTGSYNEQFF. The CDR3 DNA sequence: TGTGCCAGCAGCTTGAATACCGGGAGCTACAATGAGCAGTTCTTC. The chain combines TRBV7-8 with TRBJ2-1, with D possibly being TRBD2 (6 bases). V gave up 3 bases and J gave up 3 bases, with 12 bases separating them. The germline gives CDR1 SGHVS, CDR2 FQNEAQ. The CDR3 spans 15 residues.

The rearrangement joins TRBV6-5 to TRBJ1-5; tentative D call: TRBD1 (5 bases). Germline assignment: CDR1 MNHEY and CDR2 SVGAGI. The CDR3 has 14 residues. V shed 0 bases and J shed 3 bases, with 6 bases lying between them. CDR3 protein: CASSYSGANQPQHF. DNA for the CDR3: TGTGCCAGCAGTTACTCAGGGGCCAATCAGCCCCAGCATTTT.

This chain uses TRBV7-2 with TRBJ2-5; D may be TRBD2 (7 bases). The germline V and J ends were trimmed by 4 bases and 5 bases, with 14 bases remaining between them. The CDR3 has 14 amino acids. Germline CDR1 is SGHTA and CDR2 is FQGNSA. The CDR3 DNA reads TGTGCCAGCAGCTCCCGGGGGGCCTCGGAGACCCAGTACTTC. Translation gives CASSSRGASETQYF.

This rearrangement joins TRBV30 to TRBJ1-3; the D is unclear. Trimming left V 8 bases short and J 4 bases short, with 15 bases between. CDR1 and CDR2 (germline): GTSNPN, SVGIG (reference sequence). The CDR3 covers 13 residues. The CDR3 nucleotides read TGTGCCGTCACGCCGGGGTCCGGAAACACCATATATTTT. Its protein product is CAVTPGSGNTIYF.